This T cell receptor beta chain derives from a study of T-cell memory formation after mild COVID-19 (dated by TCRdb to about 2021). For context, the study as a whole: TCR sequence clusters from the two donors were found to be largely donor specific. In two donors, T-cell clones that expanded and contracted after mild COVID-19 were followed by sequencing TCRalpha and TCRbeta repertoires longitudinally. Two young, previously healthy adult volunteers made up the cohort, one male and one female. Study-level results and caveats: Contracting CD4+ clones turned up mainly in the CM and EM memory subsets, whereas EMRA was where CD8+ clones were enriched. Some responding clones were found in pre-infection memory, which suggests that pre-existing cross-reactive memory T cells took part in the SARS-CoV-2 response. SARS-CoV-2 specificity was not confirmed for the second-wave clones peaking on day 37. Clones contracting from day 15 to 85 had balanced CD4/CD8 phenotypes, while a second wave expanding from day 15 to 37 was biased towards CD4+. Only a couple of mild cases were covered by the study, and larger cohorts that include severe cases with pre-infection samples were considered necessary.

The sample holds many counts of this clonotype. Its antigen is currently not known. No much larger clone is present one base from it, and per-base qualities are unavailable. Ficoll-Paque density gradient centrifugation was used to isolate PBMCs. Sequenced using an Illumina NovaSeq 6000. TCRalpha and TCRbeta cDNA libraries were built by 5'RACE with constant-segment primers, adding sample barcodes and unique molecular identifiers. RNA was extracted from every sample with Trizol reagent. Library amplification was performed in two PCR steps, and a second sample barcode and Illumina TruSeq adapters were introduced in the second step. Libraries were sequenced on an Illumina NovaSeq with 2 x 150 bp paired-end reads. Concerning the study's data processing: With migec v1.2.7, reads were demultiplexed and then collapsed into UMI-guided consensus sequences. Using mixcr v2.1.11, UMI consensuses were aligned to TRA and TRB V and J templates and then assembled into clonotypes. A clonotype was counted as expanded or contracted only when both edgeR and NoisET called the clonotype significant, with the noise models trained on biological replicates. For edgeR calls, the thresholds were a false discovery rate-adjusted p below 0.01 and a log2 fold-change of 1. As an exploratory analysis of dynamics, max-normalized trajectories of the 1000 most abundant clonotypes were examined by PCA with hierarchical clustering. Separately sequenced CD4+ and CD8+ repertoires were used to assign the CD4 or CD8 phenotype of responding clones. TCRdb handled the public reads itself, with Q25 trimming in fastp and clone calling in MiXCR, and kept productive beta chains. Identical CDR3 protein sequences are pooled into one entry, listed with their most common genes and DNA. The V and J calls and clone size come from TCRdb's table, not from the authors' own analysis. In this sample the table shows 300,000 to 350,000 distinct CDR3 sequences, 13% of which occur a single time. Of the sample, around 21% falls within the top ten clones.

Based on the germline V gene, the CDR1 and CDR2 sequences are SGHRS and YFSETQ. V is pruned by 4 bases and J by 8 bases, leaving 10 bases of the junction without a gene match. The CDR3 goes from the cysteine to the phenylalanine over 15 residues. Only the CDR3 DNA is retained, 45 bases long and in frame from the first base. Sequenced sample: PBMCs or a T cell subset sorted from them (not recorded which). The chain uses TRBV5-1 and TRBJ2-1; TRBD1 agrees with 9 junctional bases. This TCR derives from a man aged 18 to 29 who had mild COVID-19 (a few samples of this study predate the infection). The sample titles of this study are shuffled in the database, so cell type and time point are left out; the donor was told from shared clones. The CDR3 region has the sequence CASSLPDRGVDEQFF. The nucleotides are TGCGCCAGCAGCCTGCCGGACAGGGGCGTCGATGAGCAGTTCTTC.